The 6 T cell receptor beta chains in this list originate from one sample, sequenced in a study of cytomegalovirus exposure and HLA in healthy donors. Vbeta (60) and Jbeta (13) primers were used in the PCR. This table comes from immunoSEQ multiplex PCR, and its TCRdb copy is limited to in-frame clones, with some not included. Of under 200,000 clones in the sample, around 80% were seen once. Sequencing input: PBMCs. The receptors come from a woman in her 30s in good health and CMV-seropositive.

The rearrangement uses TRBV5-1 and TRBJ1-2; the match to TRBD1 covers 7 bases. This CDR3 contains 13 residues. V was clipped by 4 bases and J by 2 bases; unmatched bases: 2. The germline CDR1 and CDR2 sequences are SGHRS and YFSETQ. CDR3 protein: CASSPGQNYGYTF. The DNA for the CDR3 is TGCGCCAGCAGCCCGGGACAGAACTATGGCTACACCTTC.

CDR3 sequence: CASSRESLTLDYGYTF. The CDR3 bases are TGTGCCAGCTCGCGGGAAAGTCTTACATTAGACTATGGCTACACCTTC. V is TRBV18 and J is TRBJ1-2; D ambiguous. CDR3 length: 16 amino acids. V lost 6 bases and J lost 3, with 20 bases in between. Per the germline V gene, CDR1 is KGHSH and CDR2 is LQKENI.

The chain is built from TRBV19 and TRBJ2-7; 10 nucleotides match TRBD1. The ends lost 5 bases at V and 3 bases at J; junction bases unmatched: 4. Germline CDR1 reads LNHDA; CDR2 reads SQIVND (reference sequence). This CDR3 is 14 amino acids long. This CDR3 is CASSDRGRGYEQYF. The CDR3 DNA follows: TGTGCCAGTAGTGACAGGGGGCGAGGCTACGAGCAGTACTTC.

This clone was detected only once. V usage is TRBV5-1 and J usage is TRBJ2-7; weak D call: TRBD1 (6 bases). Germline V CDR1 and CDR2: SGHRS, YFSETQ. This CDR3 is built from 14 residues. The ends were cut back, 4 bases at V and 4 bases at J, with 15 bases in the middle. The CDR3 sequence: CASSPLDSLYEQYF. The CDR3 bases are TGCGCCAGCAGCCCGCTGGACAGTTTATACGAGCAGTACTTC. Filled out from reference TRBV5-1 and TRBJ2-7, the complete variable domain reads KAGVTQTPRYLIKTRGQQVTLSCSPISGHRSVSWYQQTPGQGLQFLFEYFSETQRNKGNFPGRFSGRQFSNSRSEMNVSTLELGDSALYLCASSPLDSLYEQYFGPGTRLTVT.

This clone was found once. The V and J genes are TRBV6-1 and TRBJ1-2, with 7 positions matching TRBD1. V lost 5 bases and J lost 7; bases outside the gene matches: 13. The CDR3 is made up of 15 amino acids. In germline, CDR1 is MNHNS, CDR2 SASEGT. The chain's CDR3 is CASSPPGQTGGGYTF. CDR3 in DNA: TGTGCCAGCAGTCCTCCGGGACAGACCGGGGGTGGCTACACCTTC.

There are a few counts of this clone. The V call is TRBV6-4, the J call TRBJ2-1; TRBD2 agrees at 10 bases. The CDR3 is 15 amino acids. The J segment lost 4 bases and the V segment lost 6 bases, leaving 6 bases of the junction unmatched. CDR1 and CDR2 from the germline V gene are MRHNA and SNTAGT. Written as DNA, the CDR3 is TGTGCCAGCAGACAAGCGGGAGGGCCTTACAATGAGCAGTTCTTC. This codes for CASRQAGGPYNEQFF.